These 17 T cell receptor beta chains were sequenced from one sample in a study of CD8+CD57+ T cells in acquired aplastic anemia. It was genomic DNA that served as the template for profiling TCR beta VDJ and CDR3. MiXCR, applied by TCRdb to the reads, yields one record per CDR3 protein. The sample holds over 150,000 distinct CDR3 sequences, roughly two thirds seen once. Individuals selected for sequencing had exhibited CD8+CD57+ cell expansion on flow cytometry. The sequenced sample consisted of sorted CD4+, CD8+, or CD8+CD57+ T cells (not recorded which) from PBMCs. All receptors come from a human donor with aplastic anemia.

This clonotype was observed at least ten times. CDR3 loop: CASSATIWTRGWYGYTF. The DNA of the CDR3 is TGTGCCAGCAGCGCAACCATTTGGACAAGGGGGTGGTATGGCTACACCTTC. The V and J genes are TRBV9 and TRBJ1-2; possible D gene TRBD1, 6 bases. This CDR3 has 17 amino acids. Germline V gives CDR1 SGDLS, CDR2 YYNGEE. Trimming stripped 3 bases from V and 5 bases from J, with 23 bases between.

This sequence joins TRBV5-4 and TRBJ1-2; D unresolved. V dropped 0 bases and J dropped 7 bases, with 16 bases sitting between them. Germline V gene lookup returns CDR1 SGHNT and CDR2 YYREEE (reference sequence). There are 15 residues in the CDR3. For the CDR3, the DNA is TGTGCCAGCAGCTTGGTGGGCATAAAGGGCCGTGGCTACACCTTC. It translates to CASSLVGIKGRGYTF.

V usage is TRBV15 and J usage is TRBJ2-3, with 8 nucleotides matching TRBD2. V dropped 0 bases and J dropped 6; count of bases not matched to a gene: 8. CDR1 is LNHNV and CDR2 is YYDKDF in the germline V gene (reference sequence). The CDR3 loop spans 16 amino acids. The chain's CDR3 is CATSRDEAGARDTQYF. CDR3 DNA sequence: TGTGCCACCAGCAGAGATGAAGCGGGGGCCAGGGATACGCAGTATTTT. Based on the CDR3 plus reference TRBV15 and TRBJ2-3, the full variable domain is DAMVIQNPRYQVTQFGKPVTLSCSQTLNHNVMYWYQQKSSQAPKLLFHYYDKDFNNEADTPDNFQSRRPNTSFCFLDIRSPGLGDTAMYLCATSRDEAGARDTQYFGPGTRLTVL.

This clonotype was seen only a few times. V and J are TRBV5-4 and TRBJ1-2; D possibly corresponds to TRBD1 (6 bases). The CDR3 runs to 13 residues. The ends were cut back, 1 base at V and 3 bases at J, with 7 bases in the middle. From germline, CDR1 is SGHNT and CDR2 YYREEE (reference sequence). DNA for the CDR3: TGTGCCAGCAGCTTGCCAGGGGACTATGGCTACACCTTC. As protein: CASSLPGDYGYTF.

The chain carries TRBV15 and TRBJ2-1; possibly TRBD1 or TRBD2 for D (5 bases each). V was cut by 7 bases and J by 9 bases, with 13 bases left in between. The CDR3 runs 12 residues. CDR1 and CDR2 from the germline V gene are LNHNV and YYDKDF (reference sequence). The CDR3 loop reads CATKETRGEQFF. For the CDR3, the DNA is TGTGCCACCAAGGAGACGAGGGGTGAGCAGTTCTTC.

This clonotype was observed many times. The junction departs from the called germline gene at one end, perhaps through a read error. The rearrangement uses TRBV24-1 and TRBJ2-1; the D is unclear. Germline V gives CDR1 KGHDR, CDR2 SFDVKD. This CDR3 is 15 amino acids long. CDR3 protein: CAASDDSKIVNEQFF. The CDR3 DNA reads TGTGCCGCCAGTGACGACTCAAAGATCGTCAATGAGCAGTTCTTC.

This clonotype was recorded once. The gene calls are TRBV20-1 and TRBJ1-2, with a possible D match to TRBD1 (5 bases). The germline V and J ends were trimmed by 6 bases and 8 bases, with 22 bases remaining between them. There are 14 residues in the CDR3. Germline CDR1 reads DFQATT; CDR2 reads SNEGSKA (reference sequence). In DNA, the CDR3 is TGCAGTGCGCGCGGGCGTAGAGGGGTATGGGGCTACACCTTC. Translating gives CSARGRRGVWGYTF.

This chain joins TRBV7-9 and TRBJ1-4, with 8 bases that match TRBD1. The CDR3 spans 14 residues. V shed 6 bases and J 4 bases; nucleotides not matched to a gene: 4. Per the germline V gene, CDR1 is SEHNR and CDR2 is FQNEAQ (reference sequence). For the CDR3, the DNA is TGTGCCAGCAGTTTCACAGGGGGTAATGAAAAACTGTTTTTT. The encoded protein is CASSFTGGNEKLFF.

This clonotype was observed many times. V and J are TRBV5-1 and TRBJ2-7; perhaps TRBD1 as D (6 bases). CDR3 length: 14 residues. Trimming left V 4 bases short and J 4 bases short, with 15 bases between. Germline values: CDR1 SGHRS, CDR2 YFSETQ. CDR3 nucleotides: TGCGCCAGCAGCGACCACGGGACACTTTACGAGCAGTACTTC. Translation gives CASSDHGTLYEQYF.

This sequence joins TRBV12-3 or TRBV12-4 and TRBJ1-1, with TRBD1 matching over 8 bases. V shed 6 bases and J 5 bases; nucleotides not matched to a gene: 14. CDR3 size: 16 residues. The CDR3 region has the DNA TGTGCCAGCAGACAACACGGACAGGGAGAGGGGACTGAAGCTTTCTTT. Amino acid sequence: CASRQHGQGEGTEAFF.

The chain couples TRBV7-3 to TRBJ2-3; D unclear. From germline, CDR1 is SGHTA and CDR2 FQGTGA. V was cut by 5 bases and J by 5 bases, with 11 bases left in between. This CDR3 is 13 amino acids long. This CDR3 is CASSTIPRDTQYF. DNA of the CDR3: TGTGCCAGCAGCACCATCCCCCGAGATACGCAGTATTTT.

The chain joins TRBV7-2 to TRBJ1-3; no firm D call. The ends were cut back, 0 bases at V and 0 bases at J, with 9 bases in the middle. The CDR3 totals 16 residues. Germline V lookup: CDR1 SGHTA, CDR2 FQGNSA. The CDR3 protein is CASSLAGTSSGNTIYF. The CDR3 region has the DNA TGTGCCAGCAGCTTAGCGGGAACGAGCTCTGGAAACACCATATATTTT.

This clonotype was recorded at least ten times. The chain links TRBV6-2 or TRBV6-3 to TRBJ2-1, with a possible D match to TRBD2 (5 bases). The CDR3 loop spans 15 amino acids. V lost 4 bases and J 3 bases, leaving 13 bases between the germline ends. Germline CDR1 is MNHEY and CDR2 is SVGEGT. The CDR3 sequence: CASSSRGEIYNEQFF. The CDR3 DNA sequence: TGTGCCAGCAGTTCCCGGGGAGAGATCTACAATGAGCAGTTCTTC.

The J gene is TRBJ2-3, the V gene TRBV15; no definite D call. V was trimmed by 1 base and J by 0 bases, leaving 11 bases between them. This CDR3 is built from 16 residues. Germline CDR1 and CDR2: LNHNV and YYDKDF (reference sequence). The chain's CDR3 is CATSRGVGRSTDTQYF. The CDR3 DNA is TGTGCCACCAGCAGAGGGGTTGGTAGAAGCACAGATACGCAGTATTTT.

The rearrangement links TRBV7-9 to TRBJ2-7; a possible D gene is TRBD2 (6 bases). The V end lost 5 bases, the J end lost 2 bases, and 10 bases lay between the germline ends. CDR1 SEHNR and CDR2 FQNEAQ come from the germline V gene (reference sequence). This CDR3 is 13 amino acids long. The CDR3 sequence: CASSRGGAYEQYF. In DNA, the CDR3 is TGTGCCAGCAGCCGGGGCGGGGCCTACGAGCAGTACTTC.

The chain joins TRBV5-8 to TRBJ2-7; possible D gene TRBD1, 6 bases. The J call may be mistaken, given a closer DNA end match to TRBJ2-5. The CDR3 consists of 14 residues. In germline, CDR1 is SGHTS, CDR2 YDEGEE. In DNA form, the CDR3 reads TGTGCCAGCAGCCCCCCGGGGACACGGGAGACCCAGTACTTC. Protein: CASSPPGTRETQYF.

The genes are TRBV10-3 and TRBJ2-1; 12 bases fit TRBD1. The V and J ends lost 2 bases and 7 bases, in that order; junction bases with no gene match: 6. Per germline, CDR1 ENHRY and CDR2 SYGVKD. The CDR3 has 16 amino acids. CDR3 amino acids: CAISEPGQGARNEQFF. In DNA, the CDR3 is TGTGCCATCAGTGAGCCGGGACAGGGGGCTAGGAATGAGCAGTTCTTC.